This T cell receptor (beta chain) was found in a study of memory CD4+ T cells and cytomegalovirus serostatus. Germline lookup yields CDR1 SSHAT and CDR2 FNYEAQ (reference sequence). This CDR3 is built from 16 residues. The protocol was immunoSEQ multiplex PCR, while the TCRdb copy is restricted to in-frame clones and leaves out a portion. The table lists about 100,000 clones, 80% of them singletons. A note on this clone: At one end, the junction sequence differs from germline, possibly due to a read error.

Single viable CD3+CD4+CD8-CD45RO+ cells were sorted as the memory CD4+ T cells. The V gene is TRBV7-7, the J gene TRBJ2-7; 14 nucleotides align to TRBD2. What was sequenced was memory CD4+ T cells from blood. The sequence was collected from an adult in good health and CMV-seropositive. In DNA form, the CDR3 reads TGTGCTAGCAGCCCTGGACTAGCGGGAGGCACCTACGAGCAGTACTTC. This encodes CASSPGLAGGTYEQYF.